These T cell receptor beta chains were read from a single sample in a study of blood T cell repertoires in COVID-19. Sequencing used immunoSEQ multiplex PCR; TCRdb keeps in-frame clones, though not all of them. The table has more than 150,000 clones, roughly four fifths seen once. The sequenced sample consisted of PBMCs or T cells enriched from blood (not recorded which). These receptors were taken from a man in his forties or fifties who had recovered from COVID-19. CDR3s include the opening cysteine and the closing phenylalanine or tryptophan. Fields, in order: D gene, CDR3 length, clone size, J gene, V gene, CDR3 protein, CDR3 DNA. A D gene is named only where the DNA matches it firmly. Size is stated for part of the rows, as once, few or many counts, or as a class when the clone is expanded.

D gene: NA
CDR3 length: 15
clone size: NA
J gene: TRBJ1-2
V gene: TRBV6-5
CDR3 protein: CASSRLNQGQQGYTF
CDR3 DNA: TGTGCCAGCAGTCGCCTCAATCAGGGGCAGCAGGGCTACACCTTC

D gene: NA
CDR3 length: 18
clone size: NA
J gene: TRBJ2-1
V gene: TRBV7-8
CDR3 protein: CASSPRGAREKGDNEQFF
CDR3 DNA: TGTGCCAGCAGCCCCCGGGGGGCCCGCGAAAAAGGCGACAATGAGCAGTTCTTC

D gene: TRBD1
CDR3 length: 12
clone size: NA
J gene: TRBJ2-2
V gene: TRBV19
CDR3 protein: CASSRDSGELFF
CDR3 DNA: TGTGCCAGTAGTAGGGACAGCGGGGAGCTGTTTTTT

D gene: TRBD1
CDR3 length: 15
clone size: NA
J gene: TRBJ1-2
V gene: TRBV6-5
CDR3 protein: CASSPRTGANYGYTF
CDR3 DNA: TGTGCCAGCAGTCCCCGGACAGGAGCGAACTATGGCTACACCTTC

D gene: TRBD2
CDR3 length: 15
clone size: NA
J gene: TRBJ2-1
V gene: TRBV19
CDR3 protein: CASSIDREGPNEQFF
CDR3 DNA: TGTGCCAGTAGTATAGACAGGGAGGGACCCAATGAGCAGTTCTTC

D gene: NA
CDR3 length: 13
clone size: once
J gene: TRBJ2-5
V gene: TRBV13
CDR3 protein: CASSFRGQETQYF
CDR3 DNA: TGTGCCAGCAGCTTTAGGGGACAAGAGACCCAGTACTTC

D gene: NA
CDR3 length: 16
clone size: few
J gene: TRBJ1-4
V gene: TRBV5-1
CDR3 protein: CASSLGPGQTNEKLFF
CDR3 DNA: TGCGCCAGCAGCTTGGGCCCCGGACAGACTAATGAAAAACTGTTTTTT

D gene: TRBD1
CDR3 length: 14
clone size: few
J gene: TRBJ1-2
V gene: TRBV6-5
CDR3 protein: CASSQYQGARGYTF
CDR3 DNA: TGTGCCAGCAGCCAATACCAGGGGGCGAGGGGCTACACCTTC

D gene: NA
CDR3 length: 13
clone size: once
J gene: TRBJ1-2
V gene: TRBV4-3
CDR3 protein: CASSQDFREGYTF
CDR3 DNA: TGCGCCAGCAGCCAAGATTTCCGGGAAGGCTACACCTTC

D gene: TRBD1
CDR3 length: 18
clone size: NA
J gene: TRBJ1-4
V gene: TRBV9
CDR3 protein: CASSVDLSGGTASEKLFF
CDR3 DNA: TGTGCCAGCAGCGTAGATCTGAGTGGTGGGACAGCCAGTGAAAAACTGTTTTTT

D gene: NA
CDR3 length: 19
clone size: NA
J gene: TRBJ2-5
V gene: TRBV3-1/TRBV3-2
CDR3 protein: CASSQGALLLSTTGETQYF
CDR3 DNA: TGTGCCAGCAGCCAAGGGGCCCTACTCCTATCCACTACGGGGGAGACCCAGTACTTC

D gene: TRBD1
CDR3 length: 13
clone size: few
J gene: TRBJ1-2
V gene: TRBV7-9
CDR3 protein: CASSLDRGDGYTF
CDR3 DNA: TGTGCCAGCAGCTTAGACAGGGGGGATGGCTACACCTTC

D gene: NA
CDR3 length: 12
clone size: NA
J gene: TRBJ1-2
V gene: TRBV4-1
CDR3 protein: CASSPAEGGYTF
CDR3 DNA: TGCGCCAGCAGCCCGGCGGAGGGGGGCTACACCTTC

D gene: NA
CDR3 length: 12
clone size: few
J gene: TRBJ2-7
V gene: TRBV11-3
CDR3 protein: CASSLTNYEQYF
CDR3 DNA: TGTGCCAGCAGCTTAACAAACTACGAGCAGTACTTC

D gene: TRBD1
CDR3 length: 14
clone size: NA
J gene: TRBJ1-5
V gene: TRBV19
CDR3 protein: CASSVTGGDQPQHF
CDR3 DNA: TGTGCCAGTAGTGTAACAGGGGGGGATCAGCCCCAGCATTTT

D gene: NA
CDR3 length: 15
clone size: NA
J gene: TRBJ2-1
V gene: TRBV7-2
CDR3 protein: CASSPDTLPYNEQFF
CDR3 DNA: TGTGCCAGCAGCCCAGACACCTTACCCTACAATGAGCAGTTCTTC

D gene: NA
CDR3 length: 13
clone size: NA
J gene: TRBJ1-1
V gene: TRBV27
CDR3 protein: CASSLSLSAEAFF
CDR3 DNA: TGTGCCAGCAGTTTATCCCTAAGCGCTGAAGCTTTCTTT

D gene: NA
CDR3 length: 13
clone size: NA
J gene: TRBJ2-5
V gene: TRBV6-5
CDR3 protein: CASSYTGAETQYF
CDR3 DNA: TGTGCCAGCAGTTACACTGGGGCTGAGACCCAGTACTTC

D gene: NA
CDR3 length: 13
clone size: few
J gene: TRBJ1-1
V gene: TRBV12-3/TRBV12-4
CDR3 protein: CASSSWQNTEAFF
CDR3 DNA: TGTGCCAGCAGTTCATGGCAGAACACTGAAGCTTTCTTT

D gene: NA
CDR3 length: 14
clone size: NA
J gene: TRBJ1-2
V gene: TRBV3-1/TRBV3-2
CDR3 protein: CASSQIEGLHGYTF
CDR3 DNA: TGTGCCAGCAGCCAAATTGAGGGTCTACATGGCTACACCTTC

D gene: NA
CDR3 length: 15
clone size: NA
J gene: TRBJ1-1
V gene: TRBV11-2
CDR3 protein: CASSSLRGGNTEAFF
CDR3 DNA: TGTGCCAGCAGCTCTCTCCGGGGAGGTAACACTGAAGCTTTCTTT

D gene: TRBD1
CDR3 length: 15
clone size: once
J gene: TRBJ1-2
V gene: TRBV19
CDR3 protein: CASRQGASRHYGYTF
CDR3 DNA: TGTGCCTCTAGACAGGGGGCCTCGAGGCACTATGGCTACACCTTC

D gene: TRBD1
CDR3 length: 14
clone size: NA
J gene: TRBJ2-1
V gene: TRBV5-1
CDR3 protein: CASSLSQGKGEQFF
CDR3 DNA: TGCGCCAGCAGCTTGTCACAGGGGAAGGGTGAGCAGTTCTTC

D gene: NA
CDR3 length: 12
clone size: NA
J gene: TRBJ2-3
V gene: TRBV7-8
CDR3 protein: CASSALLSGQYF
CDR3 DNA: TGTGCCAGCAGCGCACTTTTATCCGGGCAGTATTTT

D gene: TRBD1
CDR3 length: 14
clone size: NA
J gene: TRBJ1-6
V gene: TRBV6-6
CDR3 protein: CASSYTGDNSPLHF
CDR3 DNA: TGTGCCAGCAGTTACACAGGGGATAATTCACCCCTCCACTTT

D gene: NA
CDR3 length: 13
clone size: NA
J gene: TRBJ2-7
V gene: TRBV7-8
CDR3 protein: CASSLPLSSEQYF
CDR3 DNA: TGTGCCAGCAGCTTACCCCTCTCTTCCGAGCAGTACTTC

D gene: NA
CDR3 length: 16
clone size: NA
J gene: TRBJ2-2
V gene: TRBV6-5
CDR3 protein: CASSYTATAHTGELFF
CDR3 DNA: TGTGCCAGCAGTTACACAGCGACAGCCCACACCGGGGAGCTGTTTTTT

D gene: NA
CDR3 length: 15
clone size: NA
J gene: TRBJ2-7
V gene: TRBV6-2/TRBV6-3
CDR3 protein: CASSYWPPSGNEQYF
CDR3 DNA: TGTGCCAGCAGTTACTGGCCGCCCTCGGGAAACGAGCAGTACTTC

D gene: TRBD2
CDR3 length: 19
clone size: few
J gene: TRBJ2-2
V gene: TRBV10-2
CDR3 protein: CASSVYSGTSGEDTGELFF
CDR3 DNA: TGCGCCAGCAGTGTATATTCCGGGACTAGCGGAGAAGACACCGGGGAGCTGTTTTTT

D gene: NA
CDR3 length: 12
clone size: NA
J gene: TRBJ1-1
V gene: TRBV5-4
CDR3 protein: CASSWRNTEAFF
CDR3 DNA: TGTGCCAGCAGCTGGAGGAACACTGAAGCTTTCTTT

D gene: NA
CDR3 length: 14
clone size: NA
J gene: TRBJ2-3
V gene: TRBV21-1
CDR3 protein: CASDYPGISDTQYF
CDR3 DNA: TGTGCCAGCGACTACCCCGGGATTTCAGATACGCAGTATTTT

D gene: TRBD2
CDR3 length: 16
clone size: NA
J gene: TRBJ2-1
V gene: TRBV9
CDR3 protein: CASSVARLAGDHEQFF
CDR3 DNA: TGTGCCAGCAGCGTAGCTCGACTAGCGGGAGACCATGAGCAGTTCTTC

D gene: TRBD1
CDR3 length: 14
clone size: NA
J gene: TRBJ2-1
V gene: TRBV6-6
CDR3 protein: CASTLTGGMNEQFF
CDR3 DNA: TGTGCCAGCACTTTGACAGGGGGGATGAATGAGCAGTTCTTC

D gene: TRBD2
CDR3 length: 16
clone size: NA
J gene: TRBJ2-1
V gene: TRBV19
CDR3 protein: CASSTLGGRVNNEQFF
CDR3 DNA: TGTGCCAGTAGTACCCTGGGCGGGAGGGTCAACAATGAGCAGTTCTTC

D gene: NA
CDR3 length: 13
clone size: NA
J gene: TRBJ1-2
V gene: TRBV19
CDR3 protein: CASSRGAQGGYTF
CDR3 DNA: TGTGCCAGTAGTCGGGGGGCCCAGGGTGGCTACACCTTC

D gene: NA
CDR3 length: 12
clone size: NA
J gene: TRBJ1-4
V gene: TRBV28
CDR3 protein: CASSQVEEKLFF
CDR3 DNA: TGTGCCAGCAGCCAAGTAGAGGAAAAACTGTTTTTT

D gene: TRBD1
CDR3 length: 15
clone size: NA
J gene: TRBJ1-5
V gene: TRBV10-3
CDR3 protein: CAISASGQGSQPQHF
CDR3 DNA: TGTGCCATCAGTGCATCCGGACAGGGGAGTCAGCCCCAGCATTTT

D gene: NA
CDR3 length: 13
clone size: NA
J gene: TRBJ1-5
V gene: TRBV2
CDR3 protein: CASSFGLAQPQHF
CDR3 DNA: TGTGCCAGCAGTTTTGGGTTAGCCCAGCCCCAGCATTTT

D gene: NA
CDR3 length: 17
clone size: NA
J gene: TRBJ2-6
V gene: TRBV4-1
CDR3 protein: CASSQEGVFGGANVLTF
CDR3 DNA: TGCGCCAGCAGCCAAGAAGGGGTGTTCGGTGGGGCCAACGTCCTGACTTTC